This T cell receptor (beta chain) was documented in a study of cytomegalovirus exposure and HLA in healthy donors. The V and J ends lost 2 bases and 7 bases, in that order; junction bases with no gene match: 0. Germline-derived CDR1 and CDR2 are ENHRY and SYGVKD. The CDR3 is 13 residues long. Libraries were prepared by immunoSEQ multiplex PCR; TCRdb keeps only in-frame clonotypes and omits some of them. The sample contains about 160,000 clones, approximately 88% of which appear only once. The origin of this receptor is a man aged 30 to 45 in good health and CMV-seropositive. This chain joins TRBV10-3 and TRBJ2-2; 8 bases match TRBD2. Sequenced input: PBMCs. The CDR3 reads CAISEGTSGELFF. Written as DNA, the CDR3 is TGTGCCATCAGTGAGGGGACTAGCGGGGAGCTGTTTTTT.